These 25 T cell receptor beta chains came from one sample sequenced in a study of blood T cell repertoires in COVID-19. Produced via immunoSEQ multiplex PCR; TCRdb's table is partial and in-frame only. Among around 250,000 clones listed, about four fifths were seen once. Sequencing used peripheral blood. These receptors came from a man at least 80 years old with acute or convalescent COVID-19.

The chain is built from TRBV2 and TRBJ1-3; D perhaps matches TRBD1 (5 bases). CDR3 length: 15 amino acids. Germline CDR1 SNHLY, CDR2 FYNNEI. Trimming pared 8 bases from V and 0 bases from J, leaving 14 bases between. This CDR3 reads CASGARTISGNTIYF. CDR3 bases: TGTGCCAGCGGGGCCAGGACGATCTCTGGAAACACCATATATTTT.

This chain connects TRBV7-6 to TRBJ2-2; 11 positions agree with TRBD1. V shed 7 bases and J 6 bases; nucleotides not matched to a gene: 7. CDR1 is SGHVS and CDR2 is FNYEAQ in the germline V gene. CDR3 length equals 15 residues. CDR3 DNA: TGTGCCAGCACCACCATGGACAGGGGGCCCGGGGAGCTGTTTTTT. Protein: CASTTMDRGPGELFF.

The CDR3 DNA sequence: TGTGCCAGCAGCTTCGACAGGGTTGGAGGCTACACCTTC. Its protein is CASSFDRVGGYTF. The J gene is TRBJ1-2, the V gene TRBV5-4; TRBD1 aligns across 7 bases. Trimming took 2 bases from V and 8 from J; bases not matched to a gene: 6. The CDR3 sequence is 13 residues long. Per germline, CDR1 SGHNT and CDR2 YYREEE (reference sequence). Filled out from reference TRBV5-4 and TRBJ1-2, the complete variable domain reads ETGVTQSPTHLIKTRGQQVTLRCSSQSGHNTVSWYQQALGQGPQFIFQYYREEENGRGNFPPRFSGLQFPNYSSELNVNALELDDSALYLCASSFDRVGGYTFGSGTRLTVV.

This clone has a handful of counts. The chain has TRBV7-3 and TRBJ2-3; perhaps TRBD1 as D (6 bases). V was pared by 5 bases and J by 2 bases, with 11 bases between. Germline CDR1 is SGHTA and CDR2 is FQGTGA. CDR3 length equals 14 residues. The CDR3 DNA reads as TGTGCCAGCAGCCTTGACAGGTACACAGATACGCAGTATTTT. Protein: CASSLDRYTDTQYF.

The V gene is TRBV27, the J gene TRBJ2-7; 8 nucleotides match TRBD2. With V trimmed by 5 bases and J by 2 bases, 11 bases remained unmatched. The CDR3 is 16 amino acids. Looked up from germline, CDR1 is MNHEY and CDR2 is SMNVEV (reference sequence). The CDR3 loop reads CASSRGVGRAAYEQYF. In DNA, the CDR3 is TGTGCCAGCAGTCGAGGCGTCGGGAGGGCCGCCTACGAGCAGTACTTC.

The chain combines TRBV5-6 with TRBJ2-3, with D tentatively TRBD2 (6 bases). Germline V gene lookup returns CDR1 SGHDT and CDR2 YYEEEE. With 0 bases removed from V and 4 bases from J, the gap between germline ends came to 15 bases. The CDR3 is 16 amino acids. This CDR3 is CASSLGGVQLPDTQYF. The DNA for the CDR3 is TGTGCCAGCAGCTTGGGCGGGGTACAGCTACCAGATACGCAGTATTTT.

In its sample, this clone was seen a few times. This chain connects TRBV19 to TRBJ2-1, with 8 bases lining up with TRBD2. Germline V CDR1 and CDR2: LNHDA, SQIVND (reference sequence). J was trimmed by 0 bases and V by 7 bases; bases with no gene match: 8. This CDR3 contains 16 residues. The CDR3 spells CASTTSAGDSYNEQFF. In nucleotides, the CDR3 is TGTGCCAGTACCACCTCAGCGGGAGACTCCTACAATGAGCAGTTCTTC.

The chain uses TRBV3-1 (or the pseudogene TRBV3-2) and TRBJ2-7; 9 bases agree with TRBD2. Germline values: CDR1 LGHDT, CDR2 YNNKEL (reference sequence). CDR3 length: 15 residues. V lost 2 bases and J lost 3; bases outside the gene matches: 5. The CDR3 DNA sequence: TGTGCCAGCAGCCAAAGCGGGAGGATAATCTACGAGCAGTACTTC. Its translation is CASSQSGRIIYEQYF.

The rearrangement links TRBV19 to TRBJ2-1, with 8 positions matching TRBD2. The CDR3 is 15 amino acids. V lost 3 bases, J lost 8 bases, and 9 bases stayed unmatched. Germline V gene lookup returns CDR1 LNHDA and CDR2 SQIVND (reference sequence). The CDR3 nucleotides read TGTGCCAGTAGTATTTTTTCGGGGGGGTTCGATGAGCAGTTCTTC. It specifies CASSIFSGGFDEQFF.

The chain combines TRBV6-5 with TRBJ2-5, with a weak D call TRBD1 (6 bases). The CDR3 has 16 amino acids. With 2 bases removed from V and 4 bases from J, the gap between germline ends came to 17 bases. Germline CDR1 reads MNHEY; CDR2 reads SVGAGI. This CDR3 is CASSYGHDRRRETQYF. DNA of the CDR3: TGTGCCAGCAGTTACGGCCATGACAGGAGACGAGAGACCCAGTACTTC.

The V and J genes are TRBV6-1 and TRBJ2-7; a possible D gene is TRBD2 (7 bases). Trimming cost V 3 bases and J 1 base, with 16 bases left between them. Germline CDR1 MNHNS, CDR2 SASEGT. This CDR3 has 16 residues. The DNA of the CDR3 is TGTGCCAGCAGTGACCAGCAAAGGGGGGGGTCCTACGAGCAGTACTTC. This translates into CASSDQQRGGSYEQYF.

CDR3 nucleotides: TGCGCCAGCAGCCAGGGACTAGCGGGAGGGCATGAGCAGTTCTTC. Translation: CASSQGLAGGHEQFF. The chain combines TRBV5-1 with TRBJ2-1, with 16 bases identical to TRBD2. This CDR3 spans 15 amino acids. Germline V gives CDR1 SGHRS, CDR2 YFSETQ. V gave up 4 bases and J gave up 8 bases; unmatched junction bases: 3.

The genes are TRBV2 and TRBJ2-3; 7 bases match TRBD1. The V gene end was trimmed by 5 bases and the J gene end by 0 bases; junction bases not matched to a gene: 8. Germline V gene data show CDR1 as SNHLY and CDR2 as FYNNEI. The CDR3 contains 16 residues. The CDR3: CASSFIGGFSTDTQYF. CDR3 bases: TGTGCCAGCAGTTTTATAGGGGGCTTTAGCACAGATACGCAGTATTTT. The whole variable domain, remainder taken from reference TRBV2 and TRBJ2-3, is EPEVTQTPSHQVTQMGQEVILRCVPISNHLYFYWYRQILGQKVEFLVSFYNNEISEKSEIFDDQFSVERPDGSNFTLKIRSTKLEDSAMYFCASSFIGGFSTDTQYFGPGTRLTVL.

V is TRBV2 and J is TRBJ2-1, with a weak D call TRBD2 (5 bases). The germline V gene encodes CDR1 SNHLY and CDR2 FYNNEI. Between the trimmed V and J ends, which lost 7 bases and 1 base, there was a span of 8 bases. The CDR3 covers 13 residues. The DNA for the CDR3 is TGTGCCAGCACTGGGAGATCCTACAATGAGCAGTTCTTC. It codes for CASTGRSYNEQFF.

The chain has TRBV5-1 and TRBJ1-3; D not certain. Per germline, CDR1 SGHRS and CDR2 YFSETQ. This CDR3 is 15 amino acids long. V was cut by 0 bases and J by 2 bases, with 9 bases left in between. CDR3 residues: CASSLGPGTGNTIYF. Here the CDR3 DNA reads TGCGCCAGCAGCTTGGGGCCCGGGACTGGAAACACCATATATTTT.

This rearrangement joins TRBV14 to TRBJ1-2; the D gene is possibly TRBD1 (5 bases). This CDR3 contains 15 residues. V was pared by 4 bases and J by 4 bases, with 16 bases between. CDR1 and CDR2 (germline): SGHDN, FVKESK. Written as DNA, the CDR3 is TGTGCCAGCAGCCGTGTGCAGGGATGGGGCTATGGCTACACCTTC. Protein product: CASSRVQGWGYGYTF.

The V call is TRBV6-6, the J call TRBJ1-2, with a weak D call TRBD1 (5 bases). The CDR3 has 11 amino acids. V lost 6 bases to trimming and J lost 8 bases, with 10 bases between them. Germline CDR1 MNHNY, CDR2 SVGAGI (reference sequence). CDR3 sequence reads: CASSPQGGYTF. CDR3 nucleotides: TGTGCCAGCAGCCCCCAGGGCGGCTACACCTTC.

The gene calls are TRBV24-1 and TRBJ2-3; tentatively, D is TRBD2 (5 bases). Germline assignment: CDR1 KGHDR and CDR2 SFDVKD. The CDR3 loop spans 15 amino acids. Trimming removed 3 bases at V and 3 bases at J, with 12 bases between. In DNA, the CDR3 is TGTGCCACCAGTGATAGTAGCGAGGTAACAGATACGCAGTATTTT. This codes for CATSDSSEVTDTQYF.

This clone was detected a few times. This chain links TRBV2 with TRBJ2-3; weak D call: TRBD1 (5 bases). V was clipped by 4 bases and J by 3 bases, with 14 bases between them. This CDR3 is 15 amino acids long. Per germline, CDR1 SNHLY and CDR2 FYNNEI. CDR3 residues: CASSGSGMVTDTQYF. The CDR3 nucleotides read TGTGCCAGCAGTGGCTCAGGGATGGTGACAGATACGCAGTATTTT. The full variable domain, rest sourced from reference TRBV2 and TRBJ2-3, is EPEVTQTPSHQVTQMGQEVILRCVPISNHLYFYWYRQILGQKVEFLVSFYNNEISEKSEIFDDQFSVERPDGSNFTLKIRSTKLEDSAMYFCASSGSGMVTDTQYFGPGTRLTVL.

This clone was seen only a few times. This rearrangement joins TRBV6-1 to TRBJ1-5; D perhaps matches TRBD1 (5 bases). Trimming removed 2 bases from V and 9 bases from J, with 17 bases in between. Per the germline V gene, CDR1 is MNHNS and CDR2 is SASEGT. This CDR3 region has 15 residues. CDR3 residues: CASSEFRQGGRPQHF. The CDR3 DNA sequence: TGTGCCAGCAGTGAATTTAGGCAGGGTGGGCGGCCCCAGCATTTT.

This chain links TRBV10-3 with TRBJ2-6, with D perhaps matching TRBD1 (5 bases). CDR3 length: 20 residues. Germline V lookup: CDR1 ENHRY, CDR2 SYGVKD. Between the trimmed V and J ends, which lost 0 bases and 0 bases, there was a span of 18 bases. The CDR3 reads CAISESVWGGIGSGANVLTF. Written as DNA, the CDR3 is TGTGCCATCAGTGAGTCCGTGTGGGGCGGTATAGGCTCTGGGGCCAACGTCCTGACTTTC.

The rearrangement joins TRBV30 to TRBJ1-2, with no clear D. Trimming took 4 bases from V and 12 from J, leaving 18 bases between them. The germline V gene has CDR1 GTSNPN and CDR2 SVGIG (reference sequence). This CDR3 region has 12 residues. CDR3 residues: CAWTTGRELNTF. The CDR3 DNA is TGTGCCTGGACGACTGGGAGGGAATTGAACACCTTC.

J is TRBJ2-5 and V is TRBV5-8, with D possibly matching TRBD1 (5 bases). Trimming took off 2 bases at V and 5 bases at J, with 10 bases between the two ends. This CDR3 is built from 13 residues. Germline CDR1 and CDR2: SGHTS and YDEGEE. The CDR3 DNA is TGTGCCAGCAGCTTTACAGGATCGGAGACCCAGTACTTC. Protein: CASSFTGSETQYF.

V gene TRBV5-1 combines with J gene TRBJ2-5, with D tentatively TRBD1 (5 bases). The CDR3 spans 14 residues. Germline V CDR1 and CDR2: SGHRS, YFSETQ. Trimming shortened V by 0 bases and J by 5 bases, and 11 bases separated the two germline ends. The CDR3 here is CASSLATAVETQYF. CDR3 DNA sequence: TGCGCCAGCAGCTTGGCGACAGCCGTTGAGACCCAGTACTTC.

The V gene is TRBV19, the J gene TRBJ2-7; TRBD2 matches at 11 bases. This CDR3 comprises 17 residues. V shed 2 bases, J shed 3 bases, and the junction held 9 bases outside the gene matches. Germline CDR1 LNHDA, CDR2 SQIVND (reference sequence). The CDR3 DNA follows: TGTGCCAGTAGTATATTAGCGGGAGGGCCGTCTCTCTACGAGCAGTACTTC. This gives the protein CASSILAGGPSLYEQYF.